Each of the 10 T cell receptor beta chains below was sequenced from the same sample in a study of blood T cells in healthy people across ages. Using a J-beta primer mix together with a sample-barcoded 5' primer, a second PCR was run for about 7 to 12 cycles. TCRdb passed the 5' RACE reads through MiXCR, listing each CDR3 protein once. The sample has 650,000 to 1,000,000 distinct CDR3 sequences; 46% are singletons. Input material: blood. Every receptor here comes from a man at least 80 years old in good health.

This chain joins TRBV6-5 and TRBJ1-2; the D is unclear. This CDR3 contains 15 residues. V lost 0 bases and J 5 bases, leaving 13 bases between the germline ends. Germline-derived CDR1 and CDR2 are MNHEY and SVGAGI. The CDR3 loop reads CASSYSAPSGYGYTF. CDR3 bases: TGTGCCAGCAGTTACTCGGCTCCGTCTGGGTATGGCTACACCTTC.

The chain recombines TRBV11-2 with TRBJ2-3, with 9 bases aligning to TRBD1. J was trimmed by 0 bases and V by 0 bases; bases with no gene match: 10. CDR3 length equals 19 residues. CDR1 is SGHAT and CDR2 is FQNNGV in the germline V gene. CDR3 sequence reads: CASSLEWNPGTGSTDTQYF. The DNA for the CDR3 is TGTGCCAGCAGCTTAGAGTGGAACCCCGGGACAGGGAGCACAGATACGCAGTATTTT.

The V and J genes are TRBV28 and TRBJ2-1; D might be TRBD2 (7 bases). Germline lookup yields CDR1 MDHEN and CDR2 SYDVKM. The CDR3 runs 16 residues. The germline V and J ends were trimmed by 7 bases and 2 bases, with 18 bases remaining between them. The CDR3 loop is CASIDRGAGAYNEQFF. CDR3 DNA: TGTGCCAGCATCGATCGGGGGGCGGGAGCCTACAATGAGCAGTTCTTC.

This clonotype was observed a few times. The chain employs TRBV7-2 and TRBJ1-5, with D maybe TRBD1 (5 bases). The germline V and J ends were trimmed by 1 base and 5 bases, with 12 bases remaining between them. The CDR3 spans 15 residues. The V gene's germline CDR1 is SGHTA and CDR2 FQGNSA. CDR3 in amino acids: CASSLERLGHQPQHF. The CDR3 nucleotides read TGTGCCAGCAGCTTAGAACGCTTGGGGCATCAGCCCCAGCATTTT. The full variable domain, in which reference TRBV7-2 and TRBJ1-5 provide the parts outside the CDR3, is GAGVSQSPSNKVTEKGKDVELRCDPISGHTALYWYRQSLGQGLEFLIYFQGNSAPDKSGLPSDRFSAERTGGSVSTLTIQRTQQEDSAVYLCASSLERLGHQPQHFGDGTRLSIL.

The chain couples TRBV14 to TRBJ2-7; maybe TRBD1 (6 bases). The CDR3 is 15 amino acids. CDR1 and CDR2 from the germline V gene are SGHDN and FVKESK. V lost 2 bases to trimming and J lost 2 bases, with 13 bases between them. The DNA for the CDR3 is TGTGCCAGCAGCCAAATCCGTGGACAGCCCTACGAGCAGTACTTC. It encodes CASSQIRGQPYEQYF.

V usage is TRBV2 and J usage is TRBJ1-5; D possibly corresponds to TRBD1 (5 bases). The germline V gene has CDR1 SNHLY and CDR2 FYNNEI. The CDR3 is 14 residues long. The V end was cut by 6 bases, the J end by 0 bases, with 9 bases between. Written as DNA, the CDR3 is TGTGCCAGCAGGGCTGACAGTAGCAATCAGCCCCAGCATTTT. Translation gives CASRADSSNQPQHF.

In DNA form, the CDR3 reads TGTGCCAGCAGAGACAGGGACGAGCAGTACTTC. This translates into CASRDRDEQYF. J is TRBJ2-7 and V is TRBV12-3 or TRBV12-4, with 7 bases that match TRBD1. The V segment lost 6 bases and the J segment 5 bases; nucleotides outside the gene matches: 1. The CDR3 has 11 amino acids.

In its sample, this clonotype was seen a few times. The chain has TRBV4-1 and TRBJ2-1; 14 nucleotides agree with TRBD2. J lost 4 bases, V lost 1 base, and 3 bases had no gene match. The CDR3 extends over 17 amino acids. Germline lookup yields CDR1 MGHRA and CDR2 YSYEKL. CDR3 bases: TGCGCCAGCAGCCAAGGACTAGCGGGAGGGATATACAATGAGCAGTTCTTC. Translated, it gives CASSQGLAGGIYNEQFF.

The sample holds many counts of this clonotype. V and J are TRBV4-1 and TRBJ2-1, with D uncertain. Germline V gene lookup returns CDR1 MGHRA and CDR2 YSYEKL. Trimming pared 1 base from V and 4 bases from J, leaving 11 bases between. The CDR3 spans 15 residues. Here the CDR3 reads CASSQGQGNYNEQFF. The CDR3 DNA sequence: TGCGCCAGCAGCCAAGGCCAAGGGAATTACAATGAGCAGTTCTTC.

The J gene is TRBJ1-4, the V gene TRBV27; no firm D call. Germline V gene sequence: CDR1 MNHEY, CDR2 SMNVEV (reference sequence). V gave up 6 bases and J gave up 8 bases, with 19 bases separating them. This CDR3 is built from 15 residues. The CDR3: CASSFSLDRGEKLFF. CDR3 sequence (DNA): TGTGCCAGCAGCTTCTCTCTCGATCGGGGAGAAAAACTGTTTTTT.